The 18 T cell receptor beta chains in this list originate from one sample, sequenced in a study of T-cell reconstitution after alpha-beta-depleted transplantation in children. For TCRbeta, the library was prepared with unique molecular identifiers. TCRdb fed the PCR reads into MiXCR, producing one record per CDR3 protein. The repertoire consists of about 540,000 distinct CDR3 sequences, with about 17% occurring once and the leading ten covering roughly 3.3%. This material consisted of PBMCs from the stem cell graft donor, taken from the stem cell graft. The receptor set was obtained from a human donor who donated a stem cell graft to a child with acute lymphoblastic leukemia.

There are many counts of this clonotype. The chain has TRBV5-1 and TRBJ2-4, with 8 bases aligning to TRBD2. The CDR3 is 16 residues long. Germline trimming cut 0 bases from V and 7 bases from J; bases unmatched to any gene: 9. Germline CDR1 is SGHRS and CDR2 is YFSETQ. CDR3 sequence reads: CASSLVRGALGNIQYF. The CDR3, as DNA: TGCGCCAGCAGCTTGGTGCGGGGGGCCCTGGGGAACATTCAGTACTTC. Complete variable domain (other parts from reference TRBV5-1 and TRBJ2-4): KAGVTQTPRYLIKTRGQQVTLSCSPISGHRSVSWYQQTPGQGLQFLFEYFSETQRNKGNFPGRFSGRQFSNSRSEMNVSTLELGDSALYLCASSLVRGALGNIQYFGAGTRLSVL.

This clonotype was seen more than once but under ten times. The chain links TRBV20-1 to TRBJ2-7; D is unresolved. V lost 0 bases and J 3 bases, leaving 12 bases between the germline ends. This CDR3 has 14 residues. The germline V gene has CDR1 DFQATT and CDR2 SNEGSKA (reference sequence). CDR3 nucleotides: TGCAGTGCTAGAGATAAGTGGCAGAACTACGAGCAGTACTTC. This sequence encodes CSARDKWQNYEQYF.

This chain links TRBV7-2 with TRBJ2-2, with TRBD2 matching over 10 bases. Germline V lookup: CDR1 SGHTA, CDR2 FQGNSA. The V gene end was trimmed by 5 bases and the J gene end by 8 bases; junction bases not matched to a gene: 11. CDR3 size: 16 residues. CDR3 residues: CASSVGLAGVEGELFF. The CDR3, as DNA: TGTGCCAGCAGCGTCGGGCTAGCGGGAGTAGAGGGGGAGCTGTTTTTT.

This clonotype came up many times. J is TRBJ2-6 and V is TRBV9; D remains ambiguous. The CDR3 totals 15 residues. Trimming took 2 bases from V and 0 from J, leaving 6 bases between them. CDR1 SGDLS and CDR2 YYNGEE come from the germline V gene. CDR3 DNA sequence: TGTGCCAGCAGCGTGGGCAGCTCTGGGGCCAACGTCCTGACTTTC. It is translated as CASSVGSSGANVLTF.

The V gene is TRBV6-1, the J gene TRBJ1-1; D is ambiguous. V lost 10 bases to trimming and J lost 0 bases, with 12 bases between them. CDR1 and CDR2 from the germline V gene are MNHNS and SASEGT. The CDR3 loop spans 13 amino acids. The CDR3 is CATLRELNTEAFF. CDR3 coding DNA: TGTGCCACCCTGCGGGAGCTGAACACTGAAGCTTTCTTT.

This clonotype was counted a few times. J is TRBJ2-7 and V is TRBV19; D is unresolved. Trimming took off 3 bases at V and 6 bases at J, with 12 bases between the two ends. The CDR3 has 13 residues. Germline CDR1 and CDR2: LNHDA and SQIVND (reference sequence). CDR3 in DNA: TGTGCCAGTAGTATCTGGGGATCGGGCGAGCAGTACTTC. It codes for CASSIWGSGEQYF.

This chain connects TRBV5-1 to TRBJ2-1, with TRBD1 identical over 11 bases. The J segment lost 6 bases and the V segment lost 2 bases, leaving 4 bases of the junction unmatched. CDR1 is SGHRS, CDR2 YFSETQ, per germline. The CDR3 covers 15 residues. CDR3 coding DNA: TGCGCCAGCAGCTTCGCCGGGACAGGGGGCAATGAGCAGTTCTTC. It codes for CASSFAGTGGNEQFF.

The V call is TRBV5-1, the J call TRBJ1-1; D call uncertain. With 1 base removed from V and 11 bases from J, the gap between germline ends came to 18 bases. The CDR3 extends over 14 amino acids. CDR1 and CDR2 (germline): SGHRS, YFSETQ. CDR3 DNA sequence: TGCGCCAGCAGCTTGACGGGCCCGGGGAGTGCGGCTTTCTTT. Protein product: CASSLTGPGSAAFF.

The rearrangement joins TRBV5-1 to TRBJ2-7; possibly TRBD2 for D (6 bases). Deletions cut 4 bases from V and 1 base from J, with 15 bases between. Germline V gene sequence: CDR1 SGHRS, CDR2 YFSETQ. This CDR3 comprises 15 residues. The CDR3 is CASSPVAAGSYEQYF. The CDR3 nucleotides read TGCGCCAGCAGCCCCGTAGCGGCGGGGTCCTACGAGCAGTACTTC.

This clonotype has just a few counts. The chain is built from TRBV27 and TRBJ2-2; 8 positions match TRBD1. V was clipped by 5 bases and J by 4 bases; unmatched bases: 6. This CDR3 contains 15 residues. CDR1 is MNHEY, CDR2 SMNVEV, per germline (reference sequence). CDR3 loop: CASSPDRGSTGELFF. Here the CDR3 DNA reads TGTGCCAGCAGTCCCGACAGGGGAAGCACCGGGGAGCTGTTTTTT.

This clonotype was observed a handful of times. The V gene is TRBV12-3 or TRBV12-4, the J gene TRBJ2-1; 8 nucleotides align to TRBD1. V was pared by 4 bases and J by 6 bases, with 14 bases of the junction left unmatched. The CDR3 length is 17 residues. The CDR3 DNA follows: TGTGCCAGCAGTTCACTGGGCAGGGGGCATACTGTCAATGAGCAGTTCTTC. It translates to CASSSLGRGHTVNEQFF.

V and J are TRBV12-3 or TRBV12-4 and TRBJ1-2; 9 bases map to TRBD1. This CDR3 comprises 15 residues. Trimming at V came to 6 bases and at J to 2 bases, leaving 7 bases not matched to a gene. The CDR3 loop is CASRPTGGMNYGYTF. As DNA, the CDR3 is TGTGCCAGCAGGCCGACAGGGGGTATGAACTATGGCTACACCTTC.

The chain has TRBV11-1 and TRBJ1-3; the D is unclear. Germline V lookup: CDR1 SGHAT, CDR2 FQDESV (reference sequence). V shed 3 bases and J shed 0 bases, with 24 bases lying between them. The CDR3 is 20 residues long. The CDR3, as DNA: TGTGCCAGCAGCTTTGTAGGCCGGGCCCTCCATTTAAGCTCTGGAAACACCATATATTTT. Translated: CASSFVGRALHLSSGNTIYF. Full variable domain (outside the CDR3, taken from reference TRBV11-1 and TRBJ1-3): EAEVAQSPRYKITEKSQAVAFWCDPISGHATLYWYRQILGQGPELLVQFQDESVVDDSQLPKDRFSAERLKGVDSTLKIQPAELGDSAMYLCASSFVGRALHLSSGNTIYFGEGSWLTVV.

The chain has TRBV10-2 and TRBJ2-5, with 12 bases matching TRBD2. Germline loops: CDR1 WSHSY, CDR2 SAAADI. The CDR3 extends over 16 amino acids. The ends lost 4 bases at V and 4 bases at J; junction bases unmatched: 7. CDR3: CASSGLAGAPGETQYF. The CDR3 bases are TGCGCCAGCAGTGGACTAGCGGGAGCCCCTGGAGAGACCCAGTACTTC.

J is TRBJ1-1 and V is TRBV27, with D possibly being TRBD1 (6 bases). In germline, CDR1 is MNHEY, CDR2 SMNVEV (reference sequence). The ends were cut back, 0 bases at V and 1 base at J, with 9 bases in the middle. This CDR3 comprises 15 residues. CDR3 loop: CASSLSVRGNTEAFF. The CDR3 DNA follows: TGTGCCAGCAGTTTATCGGTCAGGGGGAACACTGAAGCTTTCTTT.

J is TRBJ2-1 and V is TRBV27; D is unresolved. The germline V and J ends were trimmed by 1 base and 7 bases, with 11 bases remaining between them. CDR1 and CDR2 (germline): MNHEY, SMNVEV (reference sequence). There are 14 residues in the CDR3. CDR3 loop: CASSLLGSQNEQFF. CDR3 nucleotide sequence: TGTGCCAGCAGTTTATTGGGCAGCCAGAATGAGCAGTTCTTC.

This clonotype appeared a few times. The chain is built from TRBV5-1 and TRBJ2-1; 10 bases align to TRBD1. CDR1 is SGHRS, CDR2 YFSETQ, per germline. The CDR3 has 14 amino acids. V was pared by 3 bases and J by 9 bases, with 6 bases of the junction left unmatched. For the CDR3, the DNA is TGCGCCAGCAGCTCCGGGACAGGGGTGGGTGAGCAGTTCTTC. Amino acid sequence: CASSSGTGVGEQFF.

The chain has TRBV6-6 and TRBJ2-3; D is undetermined. CDR3 length: 13 residues. The V end was cut by 6 bases, the J end by 0 bases, with 7 bases between. Germline V gives CDR1 MNHNY, CDR2 SVGAGI (reference sequence). The CDR3 sequence is CASRDTSTDTQYF. The CDR3 nucleotides are TGTGCCAGCAGGGATACTAGCACAGATACGCAGTATTTT.